This T cell receptor beta chain was sequenced in a study of blood T cell repertoires in COVID-19. The wider study: COVID-19 samples, acute and convalescent, were from the United States, Italy and Spain. T cells, B-cell-depleted T cells, or PBMCs provided the cDNA or gDNA that served as material.

Authors' methods: Reference gene primers were amplified, and this amplification served to estimate nucleated cell counts. Sequenced by immunoSEQ multiplex PCR; TCRdb stores in-frame clones only, minus some. V and J calls and clone size are copied from that table; D and trimming were computed from the DNA. The table records approximately 220,000 clones, 80% to 85% of them present only once. Sequenced material: peripheral blood. This receptor was identified in a woman aged 55 to 70 who had recovered from COVID-19.

The CDR3 nucleotides are TGCGCCAGCAGCCAAGAGCGACAGGGCGGAGAAAAACTGTTTTTT. This sequence encodes CASSQERQGGEKLFF. The genes are TRBV4-1 and TRBJ1-4; 7 bases are shared with TRBD1. V trimming: 0 bases; J trimming: 8 bases; junction bases outside the gene matches: 6. The CDR3 is made up of 15 amino acids. Per germline, CDR1 MGHRA and CDR2 YSYEKL.